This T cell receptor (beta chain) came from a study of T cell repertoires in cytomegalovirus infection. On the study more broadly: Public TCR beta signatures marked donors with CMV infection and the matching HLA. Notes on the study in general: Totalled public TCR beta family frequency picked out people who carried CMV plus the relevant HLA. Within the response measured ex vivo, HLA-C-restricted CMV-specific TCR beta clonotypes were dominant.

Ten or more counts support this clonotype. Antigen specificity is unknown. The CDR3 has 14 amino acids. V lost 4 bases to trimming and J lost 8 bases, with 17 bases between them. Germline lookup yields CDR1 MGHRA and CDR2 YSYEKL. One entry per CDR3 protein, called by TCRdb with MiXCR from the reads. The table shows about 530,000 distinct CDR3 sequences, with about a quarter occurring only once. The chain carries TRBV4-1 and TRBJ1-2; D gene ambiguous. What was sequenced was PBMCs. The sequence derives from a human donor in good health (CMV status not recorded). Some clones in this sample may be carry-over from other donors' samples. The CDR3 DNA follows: TGCGCCAGCAGCCCGGATTTGGTCGTAAACGGCTACACCTTC. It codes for CASSPDLVVNGYTF.